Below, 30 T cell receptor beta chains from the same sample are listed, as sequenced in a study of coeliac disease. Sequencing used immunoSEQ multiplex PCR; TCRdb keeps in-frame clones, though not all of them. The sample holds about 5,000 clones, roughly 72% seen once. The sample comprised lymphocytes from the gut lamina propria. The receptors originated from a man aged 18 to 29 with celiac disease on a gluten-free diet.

This CDR3 is CASSLTGVYQPQHF. The CDR3 nucleotides are TGTGCCAGCAGCCTGACAGGGGTGTATCAGCCCCAGCATTTT. The chain has TRBV28 and TRBJ1-5; 8 nucleotides line up with TRBD1. V lost 6 bases, J lost 5 bases, and 6 bases stayed unmatched. This CDR3 is 14 amino acids long. Germline CDR1 MDHEN, CDR2 SYDVKM. Together with reference TRBV28 and TRBJ1-5, the CDR3 gives the full variable domain: DVKVTQSSRYLVKRTGEKVFLECVQDMDHENMFWYRQDPGLGLRLIYFSYDVKMKEKGDIPEGYSVSREKKERFSLILESASTNQTSMYLCASSLTGVYQPQHFGDGTRLSIL.

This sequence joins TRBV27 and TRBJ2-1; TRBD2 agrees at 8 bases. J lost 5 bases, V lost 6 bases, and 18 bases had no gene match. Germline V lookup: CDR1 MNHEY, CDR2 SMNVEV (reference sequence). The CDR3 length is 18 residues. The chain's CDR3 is CASSLHVNLAGDHNEQFF. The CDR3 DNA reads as TGTGCCAGCAGCTTACACGTCAATCTAGCGGGTGACCACAATGAGCAGTTCTTC.

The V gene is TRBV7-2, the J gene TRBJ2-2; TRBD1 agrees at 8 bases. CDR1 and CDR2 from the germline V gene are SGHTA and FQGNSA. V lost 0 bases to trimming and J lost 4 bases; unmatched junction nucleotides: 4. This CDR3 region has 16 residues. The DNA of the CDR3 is TGTGCCAGCAGCTTAGCGTTTACAGGGGGCACCGGGGAGCTGTTTTTT. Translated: CASSLAFTGGTGELFF.

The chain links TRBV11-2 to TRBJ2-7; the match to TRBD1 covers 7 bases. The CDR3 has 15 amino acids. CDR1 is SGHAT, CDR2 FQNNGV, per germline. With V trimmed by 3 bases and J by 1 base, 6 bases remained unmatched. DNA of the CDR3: TGTGCCAGCAGCTTGGGACAGACCCTTTCCTACGAGCAGTACTTC. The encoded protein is CASSLGQTLSYEQYF.

This CDR3 is CASRLTGGSSGANVLTF. Written as DNA, the CDR3 is TGTGCCAGCAGATTAACAGGAGGGAGCTCTGGGGCCAACGTCCTGACTTTC. This chain connects TRBV7-2 to TRBJ2-6, with a possible D match to TRBD2 (6 bases). Germline V gene lookup returns CDR1 SGHTA and CDR2 FQGNSA. The ends were cut back, 6 bases at V and 0 bases at J, with 15 bases in the middle. The CDR3 is made up of 17 amino acids.

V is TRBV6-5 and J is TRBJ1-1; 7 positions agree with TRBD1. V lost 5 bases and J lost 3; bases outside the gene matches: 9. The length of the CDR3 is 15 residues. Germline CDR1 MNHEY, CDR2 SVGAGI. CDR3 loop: CASSKGQTGDTEAFF. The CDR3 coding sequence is TGTGCCAGCAGTAAGGGCCAAACAGGGGACACTGAAGCTTTCTTT.

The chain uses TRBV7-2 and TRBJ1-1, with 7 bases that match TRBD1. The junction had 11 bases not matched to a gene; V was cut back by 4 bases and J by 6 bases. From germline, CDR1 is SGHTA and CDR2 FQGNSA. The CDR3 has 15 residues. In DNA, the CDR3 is TGTGCCAGCAGCTCCACCAGGGGGATCGGGGCTGAAGCTTTCTTT. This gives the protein CASSSTRGIGAEAFF.

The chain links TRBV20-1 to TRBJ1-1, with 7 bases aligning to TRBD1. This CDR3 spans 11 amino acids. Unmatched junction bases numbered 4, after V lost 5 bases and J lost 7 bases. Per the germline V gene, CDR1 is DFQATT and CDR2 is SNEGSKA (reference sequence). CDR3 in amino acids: CSADYRGEAFF. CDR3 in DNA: TGCAGTGCTGACTACAGGGGTGAAGCTTTCTTT.

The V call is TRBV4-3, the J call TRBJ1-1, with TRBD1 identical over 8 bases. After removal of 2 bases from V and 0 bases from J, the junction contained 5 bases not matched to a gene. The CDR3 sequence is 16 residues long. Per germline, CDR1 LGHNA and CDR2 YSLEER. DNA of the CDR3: TGCGCCAGCAGCCAACACGGGACAGGAATGAACACTGAAGCTTTCTTT. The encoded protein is CASSQHGTGMNTEAFF.

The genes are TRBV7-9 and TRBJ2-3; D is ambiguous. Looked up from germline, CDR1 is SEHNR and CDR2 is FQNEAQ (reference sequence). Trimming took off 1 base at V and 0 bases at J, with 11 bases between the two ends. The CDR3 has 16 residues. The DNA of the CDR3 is TGTGCCAGCAGCTTAGTATTGGGCTCTAGCACAGATACGCAGTATTTT. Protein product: CASSLVLGSSTDTQYF.

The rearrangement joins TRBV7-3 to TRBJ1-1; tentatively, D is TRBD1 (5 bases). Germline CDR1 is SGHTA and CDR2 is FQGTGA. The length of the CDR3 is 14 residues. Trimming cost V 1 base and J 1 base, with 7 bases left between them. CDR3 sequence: CASSLNRGNTEAFF. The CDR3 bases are TGTGCCAGCAGCTTAAATAGGGGGAACACTGAAGCTTTCTTT.

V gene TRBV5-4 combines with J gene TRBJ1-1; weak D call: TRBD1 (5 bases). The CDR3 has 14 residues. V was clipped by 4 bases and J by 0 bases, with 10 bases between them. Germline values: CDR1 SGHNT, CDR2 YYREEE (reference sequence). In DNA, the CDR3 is TGTGCCAGCAGCCCCGGGGGGGTGAACACTGAAGCTTTCTTT. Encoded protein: CASSPGGVNTEAFF. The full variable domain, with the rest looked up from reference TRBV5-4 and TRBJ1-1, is ETGVTQSPTHLIKTRGQQVTLRCSSQSGHNTVSWYQQALGQGPQFIFQYYREEENGRGNFPPRFSGLQFPNYSSELNVNALELDDSALYLCASSPGGVNTEAFFGQGTRLTVV.

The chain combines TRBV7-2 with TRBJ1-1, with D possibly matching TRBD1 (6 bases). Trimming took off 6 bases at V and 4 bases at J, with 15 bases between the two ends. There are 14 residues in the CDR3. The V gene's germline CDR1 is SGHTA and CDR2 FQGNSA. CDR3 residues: CASRSRDTSTEAFF. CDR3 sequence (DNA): TGTGCCAGCAGGAGCCGGGACACATCCACTGAAGCTTTCTTT.

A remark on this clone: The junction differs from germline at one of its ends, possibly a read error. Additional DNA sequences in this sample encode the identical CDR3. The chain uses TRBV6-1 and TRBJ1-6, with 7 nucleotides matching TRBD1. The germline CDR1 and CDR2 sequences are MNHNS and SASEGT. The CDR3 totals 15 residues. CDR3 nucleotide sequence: TGTGCCAGCAGAGCCGAGACAGGGATAAATTCCCCCCTCCACTTT. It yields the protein CASRAETGINSPLHF.

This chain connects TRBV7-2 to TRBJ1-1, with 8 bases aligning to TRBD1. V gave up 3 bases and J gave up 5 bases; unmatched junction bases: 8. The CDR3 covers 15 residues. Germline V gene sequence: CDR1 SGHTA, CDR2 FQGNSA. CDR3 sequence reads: CASSFTQGASTEAFF. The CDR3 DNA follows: TGTGCCAGCAGCTTTACGCAGGGGGCGTCGACTGAAGCTTTCTTT. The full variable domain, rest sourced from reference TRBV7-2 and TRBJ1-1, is GAGVSQSPSNKVTEKGKDVELRCDPISGHTALYWYRQSLGQGLEFLIYFQGNSAPDKSGLPSDRFSAERTGGSVSTLTIQRTQQEDSAVYLCASSFTQGASTEAFFGQGTRLTVV.

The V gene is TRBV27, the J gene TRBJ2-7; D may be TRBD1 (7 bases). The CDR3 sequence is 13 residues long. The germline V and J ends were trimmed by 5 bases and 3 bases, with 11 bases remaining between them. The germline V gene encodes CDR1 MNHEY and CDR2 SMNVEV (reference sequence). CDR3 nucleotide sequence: TGTGCCAGCAGTGGAGGGGGCAACTACGAGCAGTACTTC. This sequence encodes CASSGGGNYEQYF.

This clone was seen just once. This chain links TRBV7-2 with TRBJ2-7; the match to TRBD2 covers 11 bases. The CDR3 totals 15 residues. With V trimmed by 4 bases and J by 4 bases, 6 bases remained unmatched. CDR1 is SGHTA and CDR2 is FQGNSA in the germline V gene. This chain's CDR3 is CASSSLAGGKYEQYF. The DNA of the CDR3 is TGTGCCAGCAGCTCTTTAGCGGGGGGGAAGTACGAGCAGTACTTC.

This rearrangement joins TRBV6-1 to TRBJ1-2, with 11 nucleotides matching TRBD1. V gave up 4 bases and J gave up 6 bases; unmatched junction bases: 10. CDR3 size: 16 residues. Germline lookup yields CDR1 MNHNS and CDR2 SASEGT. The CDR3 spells CASSGRTGGKLNGYTF. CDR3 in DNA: TGTGCCAGCAGTGGCCGGACAGGGGGCAAACTGAATGGCTACACCTTC.

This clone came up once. The CDR3: CASNPGRVRGLFF. The DNA of the CDR3 is TGTGCCAGCAACCCTGGGCGGGTCCGGGGGCTGTTTTTT. The V and J genes are TRBV28 and TRBJ1-4, with D maybe TRBD1 (5 bases). The CDR3 loop spans 13 amino acids. V lost 7 bases and J lost 14, with 20 bases in between. Germline V gene lookup returns CDR1 MDHEN and CDR2 SYDVKM. The full variable domain, completed using reference TRBV28 and TRBJ1-4, is DVKVTQSSRYLVKRTGEKVFLECVQDMDHENMFWYRQDPGLGLRLIYFSYDVKMKEKGDIPEGYSVSREKKERFSLILESASTNQTSMYLCASNPGRVRGLFFGSGTQLSVL.

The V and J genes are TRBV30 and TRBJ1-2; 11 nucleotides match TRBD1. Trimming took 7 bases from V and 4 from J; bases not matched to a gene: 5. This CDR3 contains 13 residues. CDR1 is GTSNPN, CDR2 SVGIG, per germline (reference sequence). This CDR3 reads CASDGTGGYGYTF. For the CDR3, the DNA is TGTGCCTCCGACGGGACAGGGGGCTATGGCTACACCTTC.

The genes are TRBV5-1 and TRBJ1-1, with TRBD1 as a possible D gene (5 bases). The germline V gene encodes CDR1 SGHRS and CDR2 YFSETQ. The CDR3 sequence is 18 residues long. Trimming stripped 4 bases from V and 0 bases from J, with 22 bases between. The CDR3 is CASSRGTGEGGMNTEAFF. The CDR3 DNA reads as TGCGCCAGCAGCCGTGGTACAGGTGAGGGAGGGATGAACACTGAAGCTTTCTTT.

The CDR3 sequence: CASPGGAGGGYTF. CDR3 sequence (DNA): TGTGCCAGCCCTGGCGGGGCAGGGGGAGGCTACACCTTC. This sequence joins TRBV6-4 and TRBJ1-2; 7 bases line up with TRBD1. V shed 8 bases, J shed 8 bases, and the junction held 11 bases outside the gene matches. The CDR3 covers 13 residues. Germline V CDR1 and CDR2: MRHNA, SNTAGT.

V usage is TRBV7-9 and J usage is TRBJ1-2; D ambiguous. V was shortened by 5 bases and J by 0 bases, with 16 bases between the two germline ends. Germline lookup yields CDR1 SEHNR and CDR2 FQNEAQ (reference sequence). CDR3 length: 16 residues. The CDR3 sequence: CASSPEWRRSNYGYTF. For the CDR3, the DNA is TGTGCCAGCAGCCCCGAATGGCGGAGATCTAACTATGGCTACACCTTC.

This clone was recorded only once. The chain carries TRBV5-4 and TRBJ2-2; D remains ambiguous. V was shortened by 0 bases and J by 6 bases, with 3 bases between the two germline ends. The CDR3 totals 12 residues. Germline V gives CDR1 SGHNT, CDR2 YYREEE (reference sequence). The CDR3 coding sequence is TGTGCCAGCAGCTTGGGGCCCGGGGAGCTGTTTTTT. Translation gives CASSLGPGELFF.

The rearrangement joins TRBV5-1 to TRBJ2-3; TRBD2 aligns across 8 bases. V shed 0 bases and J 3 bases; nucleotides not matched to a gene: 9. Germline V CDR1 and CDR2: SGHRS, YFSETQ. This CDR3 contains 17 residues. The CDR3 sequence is CASSLVSSGVRTDTQYF. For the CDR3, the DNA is TGCGCCAGCAGCTTGGTTAGTAGCGGGGTACGAACAGATACGCAGTATTTT.

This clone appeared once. This chain's CDR3 is CASSWETGGNLVEQYF. DNA for the CDR3: TGTGCCAGCAGCTGGGAGACAGGGGGCAACCTGGTTGAGCAGTACTTC. This rearrangement joins TRBV5-6 to TRBJ2-7; TRBD1 matches at 10 bases. V was clipped by 3 bases and J by 7 bases; unmatched bases: 13. Per the germline V gene, CDR1 is SGHDT and CDR2 is YYEEEE. This CDR3 is built from 16 residues.

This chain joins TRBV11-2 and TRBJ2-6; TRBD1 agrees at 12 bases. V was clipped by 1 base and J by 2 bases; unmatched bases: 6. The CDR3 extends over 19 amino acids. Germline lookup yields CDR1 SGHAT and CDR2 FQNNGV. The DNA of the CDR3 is TGTGCCAGCAGCTTAGGTTTCCGGGACAGGGGGCCTGGGGCCAACGTCCTGACTTTC. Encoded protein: CASSLGFRDRGPGANVLTF.

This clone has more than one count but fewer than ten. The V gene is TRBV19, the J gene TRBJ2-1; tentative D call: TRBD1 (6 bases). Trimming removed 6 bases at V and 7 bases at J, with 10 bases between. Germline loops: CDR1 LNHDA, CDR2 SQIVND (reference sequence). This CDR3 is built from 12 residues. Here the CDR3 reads CASRVRGNEQFF. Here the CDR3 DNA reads TGTGCCAGTAGGGTCAGGGGTAATGAGCAGTTCTTC.

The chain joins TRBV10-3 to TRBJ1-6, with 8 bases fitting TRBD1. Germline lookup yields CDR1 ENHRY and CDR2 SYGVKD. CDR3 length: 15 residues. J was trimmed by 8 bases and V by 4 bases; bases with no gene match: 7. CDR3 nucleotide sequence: TGTGCCATCAGTGTGGGGCAGGGGGCGGATTCACCCCTCCACTTT. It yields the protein CAISVGQGADSPLHF.

DNA of the CDR3: TGTGCCAGCAGCCCCGGACAGACATTTTCCTACGAGCAGTACTTC. Translated, it gives CASSPGQTFSYEQYF. The chain recombines TRBV11-2 with TRBJ2-7, with TRBD1 as a possible D gene (6 bases). From germline, CDR1 is SGHAT and CDR2 FQNNGV. CDR3 length: 15 residues. V was cut by 5 bases and J by 1 base, with 15 bases left in between. Looking up the rest from reference TRBV11-2 and TRBJ2-7 gives the full variable domain: EAGVAQSPRYKIIEKRQSVAFWCNPISGHATLYWYQQILGQGPKLLIQFQNNGVVDDSQLPKDRFSAERLKGVDSTLKIQPAKLEDSAVYLCASSPGQTFSYEQYFGPGTRLTVT.